The rows below give T cell receptor beta chains drawn from one sample of a study of blood T cell repertoires in COVID-19. Profiling relied on immunoSEQ multiplex PCR, and the TCRdb table lists in-frame clones only, not all of them. Of about 150,000 clones in the sample, 80% to 90% were seen once. The sequenced material came from peripheral blood. All receptors come from a woman aged 45-65 years with acute or convalescent COVID-19. Both conserved end residues are trimmed from each CDR3. Fields, in order: clone size, J gene, V gene, D gene, CDR3 protein. A D gene is named only where the DNA matches it firmly. Clone size, where shown, is once, few, many, or a class for clones that have expanded.

>.|TRBJ1-2|TRBV6-1|TRBD1
ASSERGQPYGYT
>.|TRBJ2-1|TRBV19|.
ASSIRTGSEF
>.|TRBJ2-7|TRBV2|.
ASTPGTYEQY
>.|TRBJ1-6|TRBV7-9|TRBD1
ASSFPRDRPYNSPLH
>.|TRBJ1-4|TRBV25-1|TRBD1
ASSDLTGARGIEKLF
>.|TRBJ2-3|TRBV28|.
ASSLSSTDTQY
>.|TRBJ1-5|TRBV28|TRBD1
ASSFAGQVKPQH
>.|TRBJ2-7|TRBV5-1|.
ASSLDLRFSAY
>.|TRBJ2-1|TRBV11-2|TRBD2
ASSLGTRWDEQF
>.|TRBJ1-2|TRBV2|TRBD1
ASTQQQGALSGYT
>.|TRBJ2-1|TRBV5-1|TRBD2
ASNLDGGSSDEQF
>.|TRBJ1-3|TRBV11-2|.
ASSFGPRLALNTIY
>.|TRBJ2-2|TRBV7-9|.
ASTYLHTGELF
>once|TRBJ1-5|TRBV27|.
ASSLRRAHQPQH
>.|TRBJ2-7|TRBV3-1/TRBV3-2|TRBD1
ASSQDPGQGHEQY
>.|TRBJ2-5|TRBV5-1|TRBD2
ASSHGTSGGVTQY
>.|TRBJ2-7|TRBV10-2|.
ASSGNAYEQY
>few|TRBJ1-5|TRBV6-5|.
ASRAKDRYQPQH
>once|TRBJ2-7|TRBV18|.
ASSPPGQPYEQY
>.|TRBJ2-2|TRBV11-2|.
ASSPRGTNTGELF
>.|TRBJ2-5|TRBV4-3|TRBD2
ASSQAPGTSGYQETQY
>.|TRBJ1-1|TRBV11-2|.
ASSPSGAENTEAF
>.|TRBJ1-5|TRBV5-1|.
ADQIKGNQPQH
>once|TRBJ2-4|TRBV25-1|TRBD1
ASSRQGSAKNIQY
>.|TRBJ1-1|TRBV4-3|.
ASSQENNMNTEAF
>.|TRBJ2-2|TRBV10-1|TRBD2
ASRELSGTGELF
>once|TRBJ1-2|TRBV5-5|TRBD1
ASSRVRTGNFYGYT
>once|TRBJ2-3|TRBV5-5|TRBD1
ASSLDRGEPDTQY
>.|TRBJ1-1|TRBV29-1|TRBD1
SAMGQLNTEAF
>.|TRBJ1-6|TRBV19|TRBD1
ASVDQQGSGSPLH
>.|TRBJ1-4|TRBV29-1|.
SVEGGDNEKLF
>.|TRBJ1-1|TRBV5-1|.
ASRRQGGEYAEAF
>.|TRBJ1-2|TRBV6-2/TRBV6-3|.
ASSGSFGYT
>once|TRBJ2-7|TRBV19|TRBD1
ASSITQGAYEQY
>.|TRBJ2-3|TRBV7-6|.
ASSLGGGRADTQY
>.|TRBJ2-2|TRBV6-1|.
ASSERASGELF
>.|TRBJ2-7|TRBV3-1/TRBV3-2|TRBD2
ASSRSPGLAGDEQY
>once|TRBJ2-7|TRBV19|.
ASSIYQGSYEQY
>.|TRBJ2-5|TRBV4-2|TRBD2
ASSQELAGGPAQETQY
>.|TRBJ1-4|TRBV30|.
AWRGGGTHEKLF
>.|TRBJ2-3|TRBV7-2|TRBD2
ASSSTSGRGLDTQY
>few|TRBJ2-7|TRBV7-3|.
ASSPLGGYEQY
>.|TRBJ2-3|TRBV5-5|TRBD2
ASSLTTSGGYTDTQY
>.|TRBJ2-7|TRBV19|TRBD2
ASSTGGAGGASYEQY
>many|TRBJ2-7|TRBV7-2|TRBD2
ASRRGGEYEQY
>.|TRBJ2-1|TRBV29-1|TRBD2
SVEAAGLENNEQF
>.|TRBJ2-1|TRBV28|TRBD2
ASSTPSLAANEQF
>.|TRBJ2-5|TRBV7-2|.
ASSPNRGGAQETQY
>.|TRBJ1-2|TRBV12-3/TRBV12-4|TRBD1
ASSLGQGRGYT
>.|TRBJ1-1|TRBV10-3|.
AISEVRDTEAF
>.|TRBJ1-1|TRBV10-3|.
AISEQGAGTEAF
>.|TRBJ1-2|TRBV2|TRBD1
ASTRAGGYGYT
>.|TRBJ2-3|TRBV10-2|TRBD2
ASSVPSGTTDTQY
>.|TRBJ1-2|TRBV19|TRBD1
ASRDRDRVYGYT
>.|TRBJ1-1|TRBV5-8|TRBD1
ASTPTGFGTEAF
>.|TRBJ1-4|TRBV30|.
ASSGSFNEKLF